These T cell receptor beta chains were read from a single sample in a study of shared clonotypes between healthy human individuals. Assay used: immunoSEQ multiplex PCR; TCRdb lists only in-frame clones, some missing. Of 550,000 to 850,000 clones in the sample, around 72% are singletons; the top ten hold over 1.5%. Material for sequencing was memory CD4+ T cells sorted from blood. Receptors were obtained from a woman in her twenties or thirties in good health. Both conserved end residues are part of each CDR3. A D gene is named only where the DNA matches it firmly. Expanded clones get a size class; other rows say once, few or many, or leave the size out.

DNA,CDR3,V,J,D,size,length
TGTGCCAGCAGCTTCCTAGGCGGGAGCGGGGAGACCCAGTACTTC,CASSFLGGSGETQYF,TRBV7-3,TRBJ2-5,TRBD2,once,15
TGTGCCAGCAGTTTGGTACCCCAACGCACCAGTGAGCAGTTCTTC,CASSLVPQRTSEQFF,TRBV27,TRBJ2-1,-,-,15
TGTGCCAGCAGGGTACGTAGTAGCGTAAGGGAGCAGTTCTTC,CASRVRSSVREQFF,TRBV6-5,TRBJ2-1,-,-,14
TGTGCCAGCAGCTTAAGCTCCGGGGGCACTGAAGCTTTCTTT,CASSLSSGGTEAFF,TRBV11-2,TRBJ1-1,-,once,14
TGTGCCAGTAGTATCCCCCGGGAAAGAGGGGAAAAACTGTTTTTT,CASSIPRERGEKLFF,TRBV19,TRBJ1-4,-,-,15
TGCGCCAGCAGTGAAGGGGGACAGACCCAGTACTTC,CASSEGGQTQYF,TRBV10-1,TRBJ2-5,-,-,12
TGTGTAACGGGTCGCTCCTACGAGCAGTACTTC,CVTGRSYEQYF,TRBV28,TRBJ2-7,-,-,11
TGTGCCACCGATCAACGCTCGGGGGGTAACTATGGCTACACCTTC,CATDQRSGGNYGYTF,TRBV28,TRBJ1-2,-,-,15
TGCGCCAGCAGCCAAGAGCCCGGGCCATACTATGGCTACACCTTC,CASSQEPGPYYGYTF,TRBV4-1,TRBJ1-2,-,few,15
TGTGCCGGCAGTCGGGGGTATCAGGCCGGGGAGCTGTTTTTT,CAGSRGYQAGELFF,TRBV28,TRBJ2-2,-,-,14
TGTGCCAGCAGCCAAAGCGGGACCGATACGCAGTATTTT,CASSQSGTDTQYF,TRBV11-2,TRBJ2-3,TRBD2,-,13
TGTGCCAGCAGCTTGAGGCGCCAGAACGATTATGGCTACACCTTC,CASSLRRQNDYGYTF,TRBV5-6,TRBJ1-2,-,once,15
TGTGCCAGCAGTTCACTGGGCTATGGCTACACCTTC,CASSSLGYGYTF,TRBV28,TRBJ1-2,-,few,12
TGTGCCAGCAGTTTACGCCCGATCAGGGCTCGAAATCAGCCCCAGCATTTT,CASSLRPIRARNQPQHF,TRBV28,TRBJ1-5,-,-,17
TGTGCCAGCAGCTCAGGAACCCCGGGACTATCGGCAAATGCGCAGTTCTTC,CASSSGTPGLSANAQFF,TRBV7-3,TRBJ2-1,TRBD2,-,17
TGTGCCAGCTCACCGGACCGACCCCAGTACTTC,CASSPDRPQYF,TRBV18,TRBJ2-4,-,-,11
TGTGCCAGCAGATGGATTAGCGGGAGCTACAATGAGCAGTTCTTC,CASRWISGSYNEQFF,TRBV2,TRBJ2-1,TRBD2,-,15
TGTGCCAGCCGCCCGGACAGGGGCGACACGGAGACCCAGTACTTC,CASRPDRGDTETQYF,TRBV27,TRBJ2-5,TRBD1,-,15
TGTGCCAGCAGTTTGTATGGCAGGGGGCACGAGCAGTACTTC,CASSLYGRGHEQYF,TRBV28,TRBJ2-7,TRBD1,-,14
TGTGCCAGCAGTCAATATCGCACTAGCGGGCCTAAGGACAATGAGCAGTTCTTC,CASSQYRTSGPKDNEQFF,TRBV4-2,TRBJ2-1,TRBD2,-,18
TGCGCCAGCAGCTCCTCGACGGGTGGAAACACCATATATTTT,CASSSSTGGNTIYF,TRBV5-1,TRBJ1-3,-,once,14
TGTGCCAGTAGGGGGGAAGGGGTCAAAAACATTCAGTACTTC,CASRGEGVKNIQYF,TRBV19,TRBJ2-4,-,-,14
TGCGCCAGCAGCCAGGACAGGGGGAAGGGCACAGATACGCAGTATTTT,CASSQDRGKGTDTQYF,TRBV4-1,TRBJ2-3,TRBD1,-,16
TGTGCCAGCGGACGCAATGGAAAACTGTTTTTT,CASGRNGKLFF,TRBV27,TRBJ1-4,-,few,11
TGTGCCAGCAGCAATCAACAGGGGAAGGAAGGCTACACCTTC,CASSNQQGKEGYTF,TRBV7-8,TRBJ1-2,TRBD1,-,14
TGTGCCAGTAGGGGGTTAGCGGGACGGGAAGAGACCCAGTACTTC,CASRGLAGREETQYF,TRBV19,TRBJ2-5,TRBD2,-,15
TGTGCCAGCAGTTCCCAAATCCAGGGAAGCCAGCATTTT,CASSSQIQGSQHF,TRBV28,TRBJ1-5,-,-,13
TGTGCCAGCAGCTTAAAAGCCAGGACTGAAGCTTTCTTT,CASSLKARTEAFF,TRBV12-1,TRBJ1-1,-,-,13
TGTGCCAGCAGCGTAGACGGGACAGGATTCTACGAGCAGTACTTC,CASSVDGTGFYEQYF,TRBV9,TRBJ2-7,TRBD1,-,15
TGTGCCACGGACCGACAGTCTGGCTACGAGCAGTACTTC,CATDRQSGYEQYF,TRBV6-1,TRBJ2-7,-,-,13
TGTGCCAGCAGTAGGGATCCCATGAACACTGAAGCTTTCTTT,CASSRDPMNTEAFF,TRBV6-5,TRBJ1-1,-,once,14
TGTGCCAGCAGTGAAGGCGGGAGAGCTTACAATGAGCAGTTCTTC,CASSEGGRAYNEQFF,TRBV2,TRBJ2-1,TRBD2,few,15
TGTGCCAGCAGGTTTTCGACAGGGGGCCTGATGAACACTGAAGCTTTCTTT,CASRFSTGGLMNTEAFF,TRBV27,TRBJ1-1,TRBD1,-,17
TGTGCCAGCAGCTTGGCGACAGACTACGAGCAGTACTTC,CASSLATDYEQYF,TRBV7-6,TRBJ2-7,-,-,13
TGTGCCAGCAGACAACAGGGAGTTGAAAAACTGTTTTTT,CASRQQGVEKLFF,TRBV5-4,TRBJ1-4,-,-,13
TGTGCCAGTCGGGATAACTATGGCTACACCTTC,CASRDNYGYTF,TRBV6-6,TRBJ1-2,-,-,11
TGTGCCAGCAGCTTAATCGACAGTCCAGGAGAGACCCAGTACTTC,CASSLIDSPGETQYF,TRBV7-9,TRBJ2-5,-,-,15
TGTGCCAGCAGCTTAGCGCGTCCGGAGAACACTGAAGCTTTCTTT,CASSLARPENTEAFF,TRBV5-5,TRBJ1-1,-,once,15
TGTGCCAGCAGACGGTGGGAGATCTCGGGAGTGACCCAGTACTTC,CASRRWEISGVTQYF,TRBV6-4,TRBJ2-5,-,-,15
TGTGCCAGCAGCGCCGGACAGGGATTGAACACTGAAGCTTTCTTT,CASSAGQGLNTEAFF,TRBV5-6,TRBJ1-1,TRBD1,-,15
TGTGCCAGCTCACCCAGAGGGGACGAGCAGTACTTC,CASSPRGDEQYF,TRBV18,TRBJ2-7,-,once,12
TGTGCCAGCAGCCAAGATGTACTAGCGGGAGATGAGCAGTTCTTC,CASSQDVLAGDEQFF,TRBV5-4,TRBJ2-1,TRBD2,-,15
TGTGCCAGCAGTGGGAGACAGGGAACTAATGAAAAACTGTTTTTT,CASSGRQGTNEKLFF,TRBV2,TRBJ1-4,TRBD1,-,15
TGTGCCAGCAGCCCGACAAGTAGCACAGATACGCAGTATTTT,CASSPTSSTDTQYF,TRBV7-9,TRBJ2-3,-,-,14
TGTGCCAGTACCCTAACGGCAGGGCCTAATGGCTACACCTTC,CASTLTAGPNGYTF,TRBV19,TRBJ1-2,-,-,14
TGTGCCAGCAGCTTAGCAATTCAAGAGACCCAGTACTTC,CASSLAIQETQYF,TRBV7-3,TRBJ2-5,-,few,13
TGTGCCAGTACCATGACAGGGTGGACCGGGGAGCTGTTTTTT,CASTMTGWTGELFF,TRBV19,TRBJ2-2,TRBD1,-,14
TGTGCCAGCAGCCCCCAAGGACAGGGGAATGGCTACACCTTC,CASSPQGQGNGYTF,TRBV6-5,TRBJ1-2,TRBD1,-,14
TGTGCCAGCAGGCTAGCGGGAACCACAGATACGCAGTATTTT,CASRLAGTTDTQYF,TRBV2,TRBJ2-3,TRBD2,many,14
TGTGCCAGCCAGCAATCCCGGGACCCATCCCCGTATGGCTACACCTTC,CASQQSRDPSPYGYTF,TRBV25-1,TRBJ1-2,-,few,16